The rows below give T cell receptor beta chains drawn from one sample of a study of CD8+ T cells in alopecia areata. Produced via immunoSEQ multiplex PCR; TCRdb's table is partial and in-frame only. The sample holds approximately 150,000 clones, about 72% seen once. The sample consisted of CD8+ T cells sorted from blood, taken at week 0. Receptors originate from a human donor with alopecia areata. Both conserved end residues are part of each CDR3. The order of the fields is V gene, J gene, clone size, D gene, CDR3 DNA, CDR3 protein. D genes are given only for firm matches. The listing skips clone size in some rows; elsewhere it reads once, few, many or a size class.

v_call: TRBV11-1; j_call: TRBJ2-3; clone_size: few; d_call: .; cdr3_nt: TGTGCCAGCAGCTTAGCGGCGGGTACAGATACGCAGTATTTT; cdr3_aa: CASSLAAGTDTQYF
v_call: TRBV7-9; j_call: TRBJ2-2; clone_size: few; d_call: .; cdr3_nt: TGTGCCAGCAGCTTGGGTACCGGGGAGCTGTTTTTT; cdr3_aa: CASSLGTGELFF
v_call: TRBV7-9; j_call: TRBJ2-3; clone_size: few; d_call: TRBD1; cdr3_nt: TGTGCCAGCAGACAGGGGGCGCGTGATACGCAGTATTTT; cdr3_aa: CASRQGARDTQYF
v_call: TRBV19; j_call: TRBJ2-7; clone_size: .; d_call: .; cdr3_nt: TGTGCCAGTAGTTCCGGACCCTACGAGCAGTACTTC; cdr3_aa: CASSSGPYEQYF
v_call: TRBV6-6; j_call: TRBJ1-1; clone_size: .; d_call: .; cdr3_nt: TGTGCCAGCAGAGAGGAAGAAGCCCAGGACCTCTTT; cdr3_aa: CASREEEAQDLF
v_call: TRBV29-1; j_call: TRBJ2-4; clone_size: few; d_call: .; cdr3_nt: TGCAGCGTTGTGAAGGACGGTTTAGGGTACTTC; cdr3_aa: CSVVKDGLGYF
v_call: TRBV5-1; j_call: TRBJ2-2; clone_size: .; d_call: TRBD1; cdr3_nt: TGCGCCAGCAGCTTGATCGGCCAGGGGGCTAGGCTGGGGACCGGGGAGCTGTTTTTT; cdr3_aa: CASSLIGQGARLGTGELFF
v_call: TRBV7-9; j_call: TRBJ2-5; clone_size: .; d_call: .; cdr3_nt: TGTGCCAGCAAATTCGACGGCACTGGGGTTAGGACCCAGTACTTC; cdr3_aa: CASKFDGTGVRTQYF
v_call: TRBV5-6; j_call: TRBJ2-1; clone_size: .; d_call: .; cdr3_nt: TGTGCCAGCAGCTTATCAGGGCTCGAATTCTTC; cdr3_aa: CASSLSGLEFF
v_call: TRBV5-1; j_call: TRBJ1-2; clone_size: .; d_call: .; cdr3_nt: TGCGCCAGCAGCTTAACCTCCGACAGGCAAAGGCATGGCTACACCTTC; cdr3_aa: CASSLTSDRQRHGYTF
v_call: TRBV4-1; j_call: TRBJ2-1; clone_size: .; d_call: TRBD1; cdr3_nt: TGCGCCAGCAGCCAAGAACCCGGGACAGGGGCATACAATGAGCAGTTCTTC; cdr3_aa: CASSQEPGTGAYNEQFF
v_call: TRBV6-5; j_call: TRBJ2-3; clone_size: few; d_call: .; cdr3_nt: TGTGCCAGCAGTAACGGACAGAGAGATACGCAGTATTTT; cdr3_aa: CASSNGQRDTQYF
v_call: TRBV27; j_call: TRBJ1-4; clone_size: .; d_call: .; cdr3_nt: TGTGCCAGCAGTTTGACCGCGAATGAAAAACTGTTTTTT; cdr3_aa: CASSLTANEKLFF
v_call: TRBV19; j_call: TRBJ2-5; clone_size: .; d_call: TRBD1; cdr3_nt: TGTGCCCGATCCAGGGGGCTGAGAGAGACCCAGTACTTC; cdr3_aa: CARSRGLRETQYF
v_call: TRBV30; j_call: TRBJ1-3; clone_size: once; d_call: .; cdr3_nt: TGTGCCTGGAACGGGGGGTTCTCTGGAAACACCATATATTTT; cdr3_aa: CAWNGGFSGNTIYF
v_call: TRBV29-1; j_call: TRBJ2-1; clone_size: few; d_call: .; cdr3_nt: TGCAGCGTTGTGGGTCCCTACAATGAGCAGTTCTTC; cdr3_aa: CSVVGPYNEQFF
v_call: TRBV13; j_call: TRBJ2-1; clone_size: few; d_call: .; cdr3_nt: TGTGCCAGCAGCCAATGGGGGGACAATGAGCAGTTCTTC; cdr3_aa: CASSQWGDNEQFF
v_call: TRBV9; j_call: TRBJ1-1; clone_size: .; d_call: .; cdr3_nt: TGTGCCAGCACTTGGAGCACTGAAGCTTTCTTT; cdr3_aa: CASTWSTEAFF
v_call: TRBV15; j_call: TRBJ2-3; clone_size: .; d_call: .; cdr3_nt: TGTGCCACCAGCAGCACCCATCCGGGCCTCCTGCGAGATACGCAGTATTTT; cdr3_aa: CATSSTHPGLLRDTQYF
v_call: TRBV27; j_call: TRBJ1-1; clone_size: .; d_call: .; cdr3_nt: TGTGCCAGCAGTGTAGGGCGCCTAAGCACTGAAGCTTTCTTT; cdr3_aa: CASSVGRLSTEAFF
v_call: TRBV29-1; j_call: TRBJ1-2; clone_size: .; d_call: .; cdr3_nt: TGCAGCGTTGAACACGGCTACACCTTC; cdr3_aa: CSVEHGYTF
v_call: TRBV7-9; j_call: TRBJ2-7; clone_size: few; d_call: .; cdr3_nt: TGTGCCAGCAGCCCCCGACAGTCCCTCGACCCGGGCGAGCAGTACTTC; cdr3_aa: CASSPRQSLDPGEQYF
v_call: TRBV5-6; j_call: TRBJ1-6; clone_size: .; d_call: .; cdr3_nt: TGTGCCAGCAGCTTAGGTTCGGGTGGGGGTTCACCCCTCCACTTT; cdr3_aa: CASSLGSGGGSPLHF
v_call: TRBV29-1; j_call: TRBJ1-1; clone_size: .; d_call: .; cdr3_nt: TGCAGCGTTGAAGGGGTCGATAGAATTATGAACACTGAAGCTTTCTTT; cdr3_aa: CSVEGVDRIMNTEAFF
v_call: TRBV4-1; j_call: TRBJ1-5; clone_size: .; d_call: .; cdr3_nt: TGCGCCAGCAGCCCTTTTCGGGGGGAAGGCCAGCCCCAGCATTTT; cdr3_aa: CASSPFRGEGQPQHF
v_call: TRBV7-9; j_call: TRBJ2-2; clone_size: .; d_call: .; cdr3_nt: TGTGCCAGCAGCTTAGTAGATTTCTCCGGGGAGCTGTTTTTT; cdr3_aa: CASSLVDFSGELFF
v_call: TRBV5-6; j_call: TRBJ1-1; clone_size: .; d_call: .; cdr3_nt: TGTGCCAGCAGCTTGGCCAGGTTCAACACTGAAGCTTTCTTT; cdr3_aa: CASSLARFNTEAFF
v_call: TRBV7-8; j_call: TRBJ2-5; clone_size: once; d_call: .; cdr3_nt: TGTGCCAGCAGCTTGGACGGGAGGAGGGGGTACCAAGAGACCCAGTACTTC; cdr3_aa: CASSLDGRRGYQETQYF
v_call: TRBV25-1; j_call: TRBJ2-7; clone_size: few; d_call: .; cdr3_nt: TGTGCCAGCAGCTCGGGACACGGCTACGAGCAGTACTTC; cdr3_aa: CASSSGHGYEQYF
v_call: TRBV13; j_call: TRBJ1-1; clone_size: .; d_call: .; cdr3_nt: TGTGCCAGCAGACTTACGACAGGTGTGAACACTGAAGCTTTCTTT; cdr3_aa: CASRLTTGVNTEAFF
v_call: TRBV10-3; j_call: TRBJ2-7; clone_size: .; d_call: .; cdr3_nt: TGTGCCATCAGTGACGCGGGTATGCAGGGGATGAGCTCCTACGAGCAGTACTTC; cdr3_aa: CAISDAGMQGMSSYEQYF
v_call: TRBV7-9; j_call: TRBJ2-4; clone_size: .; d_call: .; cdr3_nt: TGTGCCAGCAGCTCCCCGGGCCAGACCCTAGCCAAAAACATTCAGTACTTC; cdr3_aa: CASSSPGQTLAKNIQYF
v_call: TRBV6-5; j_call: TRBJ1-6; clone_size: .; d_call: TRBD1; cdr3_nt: TGTGCCAGCAGCAGTACAGGGGTCGGGAATTCACCCCTCCACTTT; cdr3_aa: CASSSTGVGNSPLHF
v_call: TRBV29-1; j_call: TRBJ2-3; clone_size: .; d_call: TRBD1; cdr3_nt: TGCAGCGTTGAAGATGTTTCGACAGGGTTCACAGATACGCAGTATTTT; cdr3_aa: CSVEDVSTGFTDTQYF
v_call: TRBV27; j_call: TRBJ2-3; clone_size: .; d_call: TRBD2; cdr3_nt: TGTGCCAGCAGTCTTAGACTAGCGGGGGGCACCACGGATACGCAGTATTTT; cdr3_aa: CASSLRLAGGTTDTQYF
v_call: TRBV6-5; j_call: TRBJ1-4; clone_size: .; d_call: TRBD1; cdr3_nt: TGTGCCAGCAGTTATCACAGGGGTTCGGGTGAAAAACTGTTTTTT; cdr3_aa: CASSYHRGSGEKLFF
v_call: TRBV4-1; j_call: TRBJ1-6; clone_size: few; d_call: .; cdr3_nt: TGCGCCAGCAGCCACCCGCTCGGGGGAGGTTATAATTCACCCCTCCACTTT; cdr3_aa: CASSHPLGGGYNSPLHF
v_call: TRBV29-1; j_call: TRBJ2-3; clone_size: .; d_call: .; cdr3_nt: TGCAGCGTTGAGGTGGGGAAGAGCACAGATACGCAGTATTTT; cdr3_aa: CSVEVGKSTDTQYF
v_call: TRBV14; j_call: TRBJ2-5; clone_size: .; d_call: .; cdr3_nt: TGTGCCAGCAGCCAGCCCCGGGAGACCCAGTACTTC; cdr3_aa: CASSQPRETQYF
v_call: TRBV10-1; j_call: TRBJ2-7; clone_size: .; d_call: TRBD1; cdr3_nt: TGCGCCAGCAGTGAGGGACAGGCCTACGAGCAGTACTTC; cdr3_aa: CASSEGQAYEQYF
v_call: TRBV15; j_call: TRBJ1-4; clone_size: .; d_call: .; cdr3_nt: TGTGCCACCGGTGCGGGAGCTAACAATGAAAAACTGTTTTTT; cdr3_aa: CATGAGANNEKLFF
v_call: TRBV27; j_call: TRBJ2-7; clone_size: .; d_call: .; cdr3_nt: TGTGCCAGCAGGCACCGGGGGCGCATCCTCTACGAGCAGTACTTC; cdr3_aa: CASRHRGRILYEQYF
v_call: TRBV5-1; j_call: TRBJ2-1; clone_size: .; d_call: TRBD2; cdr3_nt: TGCGCCAGCAGCGCCCGCTCCCCTCAAGCGGGGGAGTCCTACAATGAGCAGTTCTTC; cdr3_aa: CASSARSPQAGESYNEQFF
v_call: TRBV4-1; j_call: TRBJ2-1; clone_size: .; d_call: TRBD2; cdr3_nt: TGCGCCAGCAGCCACTCTGGGCGGGGGGGAAACAATGAGCAGTTCTTC; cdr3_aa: CASSHSGRGGNNEQFF
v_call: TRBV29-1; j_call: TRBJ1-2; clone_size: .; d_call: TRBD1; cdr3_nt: TGCAGCGTTGAAGATCAGGACAGGGCCTTCTATGGCTACACCTTC; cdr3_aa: CSVEDQDRAFYGYTF
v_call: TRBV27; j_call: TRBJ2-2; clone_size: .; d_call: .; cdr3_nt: TGTGCCAGCACCTTAAGTAGCCGGGCCGGGGAGCTGTTTTTT; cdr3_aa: CASTLSSRAGELFF
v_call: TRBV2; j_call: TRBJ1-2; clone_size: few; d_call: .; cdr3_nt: TGTGCCAGCATGATGGCCCCTAACTATGGCTACACCTTC; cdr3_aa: CASMMAPNYGYTF
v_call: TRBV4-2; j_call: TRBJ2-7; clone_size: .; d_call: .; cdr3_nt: TGTGCCAGCAGCCAAGCGGAAGCGGACTACGAGCAGTACTTC; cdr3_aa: CASSQAEADYEQYF
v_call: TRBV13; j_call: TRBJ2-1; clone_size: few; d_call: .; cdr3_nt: TGTGCCAGCAGCCAGACCCCCACCCCAGCCAATGAGCAGTTCTTC; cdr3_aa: CASSQTPTPANEQFF
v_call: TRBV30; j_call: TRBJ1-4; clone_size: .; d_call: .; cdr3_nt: TGTGCCTGGGGAGTTGGTGGGTCGTGGGAAAAACTGTTTTTT; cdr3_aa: CAWGVGGSWEKLFF
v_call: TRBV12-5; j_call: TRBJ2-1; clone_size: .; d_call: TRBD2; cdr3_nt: TGTGCTAGTGGTTTGGATAGGGAGGGTGAGCAGTTCTTC; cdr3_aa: CASGLDREGEQFF